The T cell receptor beta chain described here comes from a study of cytomegalovirus exposure and HLA in healthy donors. Study as a whole: Caucasian-associated ancestry cluster membership applied to 75% to 85% of around 400 genotyped donors.

In the case of this clone: What it binds is unknown.

Findings and limits, study-wide: Later analysis revealed greater clonal expansion in HLA-associated TCR beta chains than in equally common others. Immune exposure data for these donors was limited to CMV serostatus.

The PCR was carried out with 60 Vbeta primers and 13 Jbeta primers. Data came from immunoSEQ multiplex PCR; TCRdb stores just in-frame clones and leaves some out. The table records 200,000 to 250,000 clones, more than 70% of them present only once. Germline assignment: CDR1 MNHNS and CDR2 SASEGT. The CDR3 has 14 residues. V trimming: 5 bases; J trimming: 8 bases; junction bases outside the gene matches: 5. The sequencing input was PBMCs. This TCR was recovered from a boy aged 5 to 17 in good health and CMV-seronegative. The chain combines TRBV6-1 with TRBJ2-1, with 11 nucleotides matching TRBD1. The CDR3 DNA reads as TGTGCCAGCAGTACCCGGACAGGGGGCCATGAGCAGTTCTTC. This codes for CASSTRTGGHEQFF.